This TCR beta chain came from a study of cytomegalovirus exposure and HLA in healthy donors. Study as a whole: Earlier findings included about 120 million unique TCR beta sequences obtained from about 170 million T cells. Overall study findings and caveats: A few CMV-associated chains were confirmed in vitro to be specific for CMV antigens. Among TCR sequences, most were rare, though some public TCRs appeared in many donors.

Notes on this clone: The antigen remains unidentified.

Trimming at V came to 4 bases and at J to 4 bases, leaving 0 bases not matched to a gene. Germline lookup yields CDR1 LNHDA and CDR2 SQIVND (reference sequence). The CDR3 totals 14 residues. 60 Vbeta and 13 Jbeta primers were used in PCR. The protocol was immunoSEQ multiplex PCR, while the TCRdb copy is restricted to in-frame clones and leaves out a portion. Here the sample spans more than 85,000 clones, roughly 83% being singletons. Sequencing was carried out using PBMCs. This TCR was recovered from a male donor in good health and CMV-seropositive. The gene calls are TRBV19 and TRBJ2-1, with TRBD2 matching 11 bases. CDR3 DNA sequence: TGTGCCAGTAGTAGGACTAGCGGGTACAATGAGCAGTTCTTC. Translation gives CASSRTSGYNEQFF.